Below are 8 T cell receptor beta chains sequenced from a single sample in a study of radiotherapy plus CTLA-4 blockade in lung cancer. Clones were read by immunoSEQ multiplex PCR, and TCRdb kept only the in-frame ones, dropping some. The repertoire holds tens of thousands of clones, with approximately 70% as singletons. Here the sequenced sample was peripheral blood, taken from a patient treated with radiotherapy plus ipilimumab. These receptors were taken from a human donor with non-small cell lung cancer who had stable disease on radiotherapy plus ipilimumab.

This chain connects TRBV7-2 to TRBJ1-5, with 7 bases aligning to TRBD1. With 5 bases clipped from V and 3 bases from J, the junction kept 4 bases outside the gene matches. Germline CDR1 is SGHTA and CDR2 is FQGNSA. The CDR3 is 14 residues long. The CDR3 here is CASSPDRFNQPQHF. CDR3 DNA: TGTGCCAGCAGCCCGGACAGGTTCAATCAGCCCCAGCATTTT.

V and J are TRBV19 and TRBJ2-3, with a weak D call TRBD2 (6 bases). This CDR3 spans 16 amino acids. Trimming removed 6 bases from V and 4 bases from J, with 20 bases in between. The germline V gene has CDR1 LNHDA and CDR2 SQIVND (reference sequence). The CDR3 loop reads CASSPAGTPRADTQYF. The CDR3 bases are TGTGCCAGTAGCCCGGCCGGGACTCCGAGGGCAGATACGCAGTATTTT.

This rearrangement joins TRBV10-3 to TRBJ1-1; D may be TRBD1 (5 bases). Germline-derived CDR1 and CDR2 are ENHRY and SYGVKD. This CDR3 is 13 amino acids long. V gave up 0 bases and J gave up 10 bases, with 12 bases separating them. The CDR3 DNA is TGTGCCATCAGTGAGTCGAGAGGGGAGGGAGCTTTCTTT. Translated: CAISESRGEGAFF.

The chain employs TRBV6-4 and TRBJ1-5; the D gene is possibly TRBD1 (5 bases). Per germline, CDR1 MRHNA and CDR2 SNTAGT. The ends were cut back, 5 bases at V and 7 bases at J, with 12 bases in the middle. The CDR3 loop spans 13 amino acids. For the CDR3, the DNA is TGTGCCAGCAGTTCAGGGTTGTGGCAGCCCCAGCATTTT. It specifies CASSSGLWQPQHF.

This clone showed up just once. This rearrangement joins TRBV15 to TRBJ2-1; tentatively, D is TRBD2 (5 bases). The CDR3 runs to 16 residues. V was shortened by 2 bases and J by 5 bases, with 16 bases between the two germline ends. From germline, CDR1 is LNHNV and CDR2 YYDKDF (reference sequence). In DNA, the CDR3 is TGTGCCACCAGCAGACCTCACGGGGAAAGTAACAATGAGCAGTTCTTC. This translates into CATSRPHGESNNEQFF.

The CDR3, as DNA: TGTGCCAGTGGAAAGGGGATAAACACTGAAGCTTTCTTT. Protein product: CASGKGINTEAFF. This sequence joins TRBV27 and TRBJ1-1; tentatively, D is TRBD1 (5 bases). The V and J ends lost 9 bases and 2 bases respectively, with 13 bases between them. The CDR3 has 13 residues. Per the germline V gene, CDR1 is MNHEY and CDR2 is SMNVEV (reference sequence).

The chain combines TRBV2 with TRBJ2-3; no firm D call. V lost 8 bases to trimming and J lost 6 bases, with 9 bases between them. Germline V gene sequence: CDR1 SNHLY, CDR2 FYNNEI. CDR3 length equals 11 residues. CDR3 bases: TGTGCCAGCGGGTCTCCCGATACGCAGTATTTT. Protein product: CASGSPDTQYF.

This clone has just one count. This chain connects TRBV7-9 to TRBJ1-4; D is uncertain. Trimming pared 2 bases from V and 0 bases from J, leaving 16 bases between. The CDR3 consists of 18 residues. Germline-derived CDR1 and CDR2 are SEHNR and FQNEAQ (reference sequence). DNA for the CDR3: TGTGCCAGCAGCTTAAAGGTTCAAGGTATCGCAACTAATGAAAAACTGTTTTTT. This translates into CASSLKVQGIATNEKLFF.